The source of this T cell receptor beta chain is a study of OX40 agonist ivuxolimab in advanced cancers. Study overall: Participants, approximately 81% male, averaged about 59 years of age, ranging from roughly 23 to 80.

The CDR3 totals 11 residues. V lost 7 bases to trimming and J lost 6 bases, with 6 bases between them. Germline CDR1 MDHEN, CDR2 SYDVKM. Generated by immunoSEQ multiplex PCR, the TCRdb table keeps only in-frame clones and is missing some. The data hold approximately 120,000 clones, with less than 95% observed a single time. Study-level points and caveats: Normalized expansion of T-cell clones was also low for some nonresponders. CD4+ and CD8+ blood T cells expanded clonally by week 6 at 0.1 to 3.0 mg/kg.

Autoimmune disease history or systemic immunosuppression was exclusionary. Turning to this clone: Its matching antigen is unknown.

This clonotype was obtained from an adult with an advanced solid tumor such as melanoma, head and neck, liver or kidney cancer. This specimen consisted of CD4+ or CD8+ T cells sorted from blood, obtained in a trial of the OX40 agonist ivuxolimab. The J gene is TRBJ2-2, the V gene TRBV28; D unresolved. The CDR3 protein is CASNYAGELFF. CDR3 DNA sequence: TGTGCCAGCAACTACGCCGGGGAGCTGTTTTTT.